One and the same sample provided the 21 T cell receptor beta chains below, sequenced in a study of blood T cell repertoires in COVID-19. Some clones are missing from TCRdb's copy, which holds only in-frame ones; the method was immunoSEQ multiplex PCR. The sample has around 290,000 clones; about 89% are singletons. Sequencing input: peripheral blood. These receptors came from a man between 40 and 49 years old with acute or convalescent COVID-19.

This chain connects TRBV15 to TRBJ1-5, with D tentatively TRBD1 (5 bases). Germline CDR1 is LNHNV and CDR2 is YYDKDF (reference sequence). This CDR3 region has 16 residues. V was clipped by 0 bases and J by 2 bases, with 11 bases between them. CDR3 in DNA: TGTGCCACCAGCAGAGATTTAGGGGCCGGCAATCAGCCCCAGCATTTT. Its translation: CATSRDLGAGNQPQHF.

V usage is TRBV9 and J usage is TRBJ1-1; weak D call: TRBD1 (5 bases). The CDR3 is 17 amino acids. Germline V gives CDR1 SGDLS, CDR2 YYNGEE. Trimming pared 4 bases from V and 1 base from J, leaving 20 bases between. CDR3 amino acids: CASSPRGQEVGNTEAFF. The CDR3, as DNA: TGTGCCAGCAGCCCCAGAGGACAAGAAGTGGGGAACACTGAAGCTTTCTTT.

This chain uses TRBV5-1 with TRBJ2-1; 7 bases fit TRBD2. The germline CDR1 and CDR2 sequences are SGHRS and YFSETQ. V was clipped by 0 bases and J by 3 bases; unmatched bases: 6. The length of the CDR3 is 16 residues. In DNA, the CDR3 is TGCGCCAGCAGCTTGGACCGGGGGGTAATCTACAATGAGCAGTTCTTC. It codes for CASSLDRGVIYNEQFF. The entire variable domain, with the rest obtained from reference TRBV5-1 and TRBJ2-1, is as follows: KAGVTQTPRYLIKTRGQQVTLSCSPISGHRSVSWYQQTPGQGLQFLFEYFSETQRNKGNFPGRFSGRQFSNSRSEMNVSTLELGDSALYLCASSLDRGVIYNEQFFGPGTRLTVL.

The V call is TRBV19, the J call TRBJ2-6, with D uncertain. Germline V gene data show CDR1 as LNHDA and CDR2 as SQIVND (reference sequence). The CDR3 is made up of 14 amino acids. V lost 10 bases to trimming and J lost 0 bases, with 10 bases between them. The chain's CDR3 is CATREHSGANVLTF. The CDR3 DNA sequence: TGTGCCACTAGAGAGCACTCTGGGGCCAACGTCCTGACTTTC.

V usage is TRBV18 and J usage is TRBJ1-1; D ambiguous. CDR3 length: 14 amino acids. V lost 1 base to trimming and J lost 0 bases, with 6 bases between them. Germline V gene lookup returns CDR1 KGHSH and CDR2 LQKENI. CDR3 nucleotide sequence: TGTGCCAGCTCACCACGCACAGTGAACACTGAAGCTTTCTTT. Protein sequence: CASSPRTVNTEAFF.

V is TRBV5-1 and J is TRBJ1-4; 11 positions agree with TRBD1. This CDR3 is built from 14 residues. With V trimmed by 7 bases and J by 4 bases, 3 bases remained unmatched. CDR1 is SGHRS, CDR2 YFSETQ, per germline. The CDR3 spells CASGTGGNNEKLFF. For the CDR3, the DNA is TGCGCCAGCGGGACAGGGGGGAATAATGAAAAACTGTTTTTT.

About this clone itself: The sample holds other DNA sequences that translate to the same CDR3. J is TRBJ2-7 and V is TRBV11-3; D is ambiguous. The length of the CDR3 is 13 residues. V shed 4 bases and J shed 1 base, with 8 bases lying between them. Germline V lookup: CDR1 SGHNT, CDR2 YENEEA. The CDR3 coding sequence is TGTGCCAGCAGCTCGGGTCTTTCCTACGAGCAGTACTTC. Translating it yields CASSSGLSYEQYF.

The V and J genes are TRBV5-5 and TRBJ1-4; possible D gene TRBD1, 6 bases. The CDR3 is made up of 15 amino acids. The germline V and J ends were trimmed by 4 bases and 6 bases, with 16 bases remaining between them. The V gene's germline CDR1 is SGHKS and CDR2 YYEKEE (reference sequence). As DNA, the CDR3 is TGTGCCAGCAGCAGGACCGGGACACCATATGAAAAACTGTTTTTT. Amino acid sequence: CASSRTGTPYEKLFF. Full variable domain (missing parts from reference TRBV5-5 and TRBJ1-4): DAGVTQSPTHLIKTRGQQVTLRCSPISGHKSVSWYQQVLGQGPQFIFQYYEKEERGRGNFPDRFSARQFPNYSSELNVNALLLGDSALYLCASSRTGTPYEKLFFGSGTQLSVL.

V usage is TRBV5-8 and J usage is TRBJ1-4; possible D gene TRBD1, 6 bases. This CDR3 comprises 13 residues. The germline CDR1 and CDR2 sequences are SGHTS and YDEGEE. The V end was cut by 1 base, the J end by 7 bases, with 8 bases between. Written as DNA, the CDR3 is TGTGCCAGCAGCTTGATCAGGGGTGAAAAACTGTTTTTT. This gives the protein CASSLIRGEKLFF.

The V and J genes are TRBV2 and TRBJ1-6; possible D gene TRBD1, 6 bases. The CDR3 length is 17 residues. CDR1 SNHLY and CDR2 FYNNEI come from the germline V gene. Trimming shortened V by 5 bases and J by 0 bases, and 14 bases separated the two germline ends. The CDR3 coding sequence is TGTGCCAGCAGTAGCTCGACAGGAGACTCCTATAATTCACCCCTCCACTTT. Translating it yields CASSSSTGDSYNSPLHF.

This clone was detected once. The CDR3 reads CASSQDRDRVKSEAFF. Here the CDR3 DNA reads TGTGCCAGCAGCCAAGACAGAGACAGGGTGAAATCTGAAGCTTTCTTT. The V gene is TRBV14, the J gene TRBJ1-1; 7 positions match TRBD1. Germline V CDR1 and CDR2: SGHDN, FVKESK. This CDR3 is 16 amino acids long. J gave up 6 bases and V 0 bases, and 10 bases lay outside the gene matches.

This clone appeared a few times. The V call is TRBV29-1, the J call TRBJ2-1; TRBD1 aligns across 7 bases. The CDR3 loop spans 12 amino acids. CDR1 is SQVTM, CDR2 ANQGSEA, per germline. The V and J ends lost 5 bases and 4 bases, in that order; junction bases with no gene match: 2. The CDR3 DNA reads TGCAGCGTTCGGACAGGTTACAATGAGCAGTTCTTC. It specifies CSVRTGYNEQFF.

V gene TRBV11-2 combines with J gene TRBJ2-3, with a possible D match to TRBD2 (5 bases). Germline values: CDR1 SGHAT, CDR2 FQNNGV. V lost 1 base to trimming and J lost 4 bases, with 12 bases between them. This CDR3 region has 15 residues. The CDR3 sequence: CASSLAGGLPDTQYF. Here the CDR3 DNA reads TGTGCCAGCAGCTTAGCAGGAGGACTCCCAGATACGCAGTATTTT.

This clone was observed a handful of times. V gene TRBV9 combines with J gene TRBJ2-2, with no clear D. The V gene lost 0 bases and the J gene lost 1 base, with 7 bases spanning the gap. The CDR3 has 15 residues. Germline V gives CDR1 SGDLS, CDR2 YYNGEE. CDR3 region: CASSVAYRNTGELFF. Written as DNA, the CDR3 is TGTGCCAGCAGCGTAGCCTACCGGAACACCGGGGAGCTGTTTTTT.

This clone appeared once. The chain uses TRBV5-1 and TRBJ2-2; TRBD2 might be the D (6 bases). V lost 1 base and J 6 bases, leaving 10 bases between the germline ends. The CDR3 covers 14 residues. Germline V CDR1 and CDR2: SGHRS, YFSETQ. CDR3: CASSLPTGAGELFF. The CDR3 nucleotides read TGCGCCAGCAGCTTGCCCACGGGGGCCGGGGAGCTGTTTTTT.

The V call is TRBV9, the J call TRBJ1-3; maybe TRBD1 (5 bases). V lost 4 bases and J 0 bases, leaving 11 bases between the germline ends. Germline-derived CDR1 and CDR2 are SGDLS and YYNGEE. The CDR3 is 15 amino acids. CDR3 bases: TGTGCCAGCAGCATCGACAGCTACTCTGGAAACACCATATATTTT. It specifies CASSIDSYSGNTIYF.

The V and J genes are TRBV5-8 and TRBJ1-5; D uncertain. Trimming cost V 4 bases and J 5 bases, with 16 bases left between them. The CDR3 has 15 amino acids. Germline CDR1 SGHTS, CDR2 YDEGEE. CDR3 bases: TGTGCCAGCAGCCCCCGGAATGGAGGCGATCAGCCCCAGCATTTT. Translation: CASSPRNGGDQPQHF.

CDR3 DNA sequence: TGTGCCAGCAGTTTATCCCGGACAGGGGGGTTTTTTGGCTACACCTTC. It codes for CASSLSRTGGFFGYTF. The chain uses TRBV28 and TRBJ1-2; 10 bases match TRBD1. CDR1 and CDR2 (germline): MDHEN, SYDVKM. This CDR3 spans 16 amino acids. The ends lost 1 base at V and 7 bases at J; junction bases unmatched: 9.

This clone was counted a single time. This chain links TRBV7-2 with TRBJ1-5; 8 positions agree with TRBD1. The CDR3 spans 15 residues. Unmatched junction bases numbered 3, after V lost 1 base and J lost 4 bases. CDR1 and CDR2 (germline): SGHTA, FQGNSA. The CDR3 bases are TGTGCCAGCAGCTTAGTGACAGGGGTAAATCAGCCCCAGCATTTT. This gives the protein CASSLVTGVNQPQHF.

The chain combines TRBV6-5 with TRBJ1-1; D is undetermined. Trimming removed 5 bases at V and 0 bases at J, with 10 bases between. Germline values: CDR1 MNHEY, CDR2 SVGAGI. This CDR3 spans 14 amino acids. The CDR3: CASSLDNLNTEAFF. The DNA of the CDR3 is TGTGCCAGCAGTCTTGACAACTTGAACACTGAAGCTTTCTTT.

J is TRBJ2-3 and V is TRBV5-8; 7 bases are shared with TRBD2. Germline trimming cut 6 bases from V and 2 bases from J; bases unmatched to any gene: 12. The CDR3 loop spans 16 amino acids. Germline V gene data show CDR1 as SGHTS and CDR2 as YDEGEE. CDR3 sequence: CASNRERGPFTDTQYF. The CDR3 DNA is TGTGCCAGCAACCGCGAGCGGGGACCCTTCACAGATACGCAGTATTTT.